The present entry profiles one T cell receptor (beta chain) with its context. Its antigen is not known. V lost 6 bases and J lost 4; bases outside the gene matches: 7. Per the germline V gene, CDR1 is MNHEY and CDR2 is SVGAGI. The CDR3 covers 14 residues. Patients had chemo-refractory metastatic non-small-cell lung cancer and received focal radiation plus CTLA-4 blockade that used ipilimumab. Clones were read by immunoSEQ multiplex PCR, and TCRdb kept only the in-frame ones, dropping some. The sample lists about 88,000 clones, approximately 79% occurring once. The source of the sample is a study of radiotherapy plus CTLA-4 blockade in lung cancer. General study points: Expansion of tumor-derived TCR clones was observed in blood after radiotherapy plus ipilimumab. Best predicting response, reportedly, were early blood T cell clone dynamics, with interferon-beta.

The source is a human donor with non-small cell lung cancer that progressed on radiotherapy plus ipilimumab. The sample in question was peripheral blood, obtained from a patient treated with radiotherapy plus ipilimumab. The gene calls are TRBV6-5 and TRBJ1-2; 8 nucleotides line up with TRBD1. The CDR3 nucleotides are TGTGCCAGCAGACCCGACAGGGGCCCCTATGGCTACACCTTC. Translation gives CASRPDRGPYGYTF.